This T cell receptor (beta chain) was documented in a study of shared clonotypes between healthy human individuals. Across the study: Contributing individuals were a couple of females and a few males aged 18 to 49. Researchers assigned three CD4 naive, three CD4 memory, two CD8 naive and one CD8 memory plate to each donor.

Splitting of CD4+ cells produced CD45RA+ naive and CD45RA-negative memory subsets. This clone has a single count. Trimming removed 3 bases from V and 6 bases from J; junction bases left unmatched: 9. Germline V gene lookup returns CDR1 SEHNR and CDR2 FQNEAQ (reference sequence). There are 15 residues in the CDR3. For each subset, genomic DNA was distributed in equal portions over several immunoSEQ plates. Assay used: immunoSEQ multiplex PCR; TCRdb lists only in-frame clones, some missing. The table has roughly 2.2 million clones, less than 95% seen once. Sequenced sample: naive CD4+ T cells from PBMCs. Subset: CD45RA+ positively selected. V is TRBV7-9 and J is TRBJ1-2; 8 bases line up with TRBD1. The sequence was obtained from a man younger than 35 in good health. Some clones in this sample may be carry-over from other donors' samples. Written as DNA, the CDR3 is TGTGCCAGCAGCTTTGTCCAGGGGGCCAGTGATGGCTACACCTTC. The encoded protein is CASSFVQGASDGYTF.